This T cell receptor (beta chain) was sequenced in a study of blood T cell repertoires in COVID-19 (dated by TCRdb to about 2020). General notes on the study: Samples covering the acute and convalescent phases of COVID-19 were provided by collaborators in the United States, Italy and Spain. The prospective study material was composed of cDNA or gDNA derived from T cells, B-cell-depleted T cells, or PBMCs. Subjects who had been exposed to COVID-19, were actively infected with it, or had recovered from it provided the deeply sampled blood TCRbeta repertoires that made up the dataset. The repertoires were released in a freely available public database intended as a resource for research on the immune response to SARS-CoV-2. The samples were drawn from the first 160 participants of the ongoing ImmuneRACE study and from more than 1,000 subjects provided by 6 global collaborators. The sample metadata nearly always contained a de-identified subject ID, COVID-19 status, age in years and sex. Where available, HLA class I and class II types were obtained from metadata supplied by the sample provider rather than from assay-based typing.

TCRbeta CDR3 regions were amplified from genomic DNA using the immunoSEQ Assay, a bias-controlled multiplex PCR. The authors processed their data as follows. Within the assay, amplification of reference gene primers was used to estimate how many nucleated cells each sample contained. To quantify the absolute abundance of each unique TCRbeta CDR3 rearrangement, sequence reads were collapsed and filtered. Productive Simpson clonality was computed per sample as the square root of Simpson's diversity index over productive rearrangements. In TCRdb, the immuneACCESS table is reduced to in-frame sequences with V and J assigned. These tables do not hold every clone; where another copy was compared, an unresolved V gene accounts for under half, and the others remain unexplained. V, J and clone size are taken as reported in that table, and D and trimming were inferred from the DNA itself. The sample contains approximately 190,000 clones, over 75% of them found a single time. The top ten clonotypes cover roughly 6.2% of the sample.

From a lookup of the germline V gene (reference sequence), CDR1 and CDR2 are GTSNPN and SVGIG. Including the terminal cysteine and phenylalanine, the CDR3 comprises 12 residues. The DNA shown is the 36-base CDR3, in frame from base 1. V gives up 8 bases and J gives up 3 bases, and the segment between their germline ends measures 13 bases. Another Seattle source contributed samples from volunteer blood donors who had recovered from COVID-19. Each collaborating institution followed its own protocols to collect whole blood in K2EDTA tubes. Collaborator samples were shipped for TCRbeta analysis as frozen whole blood, isolated PBMCs, or DNA extracted from either sample type. In the case of this clone: The antigen it binds to is not known. Base quality data are lacking; no much larger clone is found one base away.

The investigation overall reported the following: The amount of clinical and demographic metadata varied by source and participant and was provided uncurated.

The chain was built from TRBV30 and TRBJ1-1, with the D gene uncertain. The sample comprised peripheral blood. This receptor was obtained from a middle-aged woman who had recovered from COVID-19. The DNA reads as follows: TGTGCCCGCGGCCTCTCCGACACTGAAGCTTTCTTT. It is translated as CARGLSDTEAFF.